This T cell receptor beta chain appears in the sequencing data of a study of cytotoxic CD8 clonotypes in ibrutinib-treated CLL. In germline, CDR1 is SNHLY, CDR2 FYNNEI. The CDR3 has 13 amino acids. V dropped 2 bases and J dropped 7 bases, with 11 bases sitting between them. Here immunoSEQ multiplex PCR was the method, and the copy in TCRdb shows in-frame clones only, minus some. There are hundreds of thousands of clones in the sample; roughly 70% occur only once, and over 15% lies in the top ten. This clone was counted a few times. As input for TCR beta libraries, around 2.1 micrograms of genomic DNA came from cryopreserved PBMCs.

The chain has TRBV2 and TRBJ2-5; D unclear. Here the sequenced sample was PBMCs, taken after 24 months of ibrutinib treatment. This TCR was recovered from a human donor with chronic lymphocytic leukemia. DNA for the CDR3: TGTGCCAGCAGTGAACCGGCTGGTGGGACCCAGTACTTC. Encoded protein: CASSEPAGGTQYF. Combining the CDR3 with reference TRBV2 and TRBJ2-5 gives the whole variable domain EPEVTQTPSHQVTQMGQEVILRCVPISNHLYFYWYRQILGQKVEFLVSFYNNEISEKSEIFDDQFSVERPDGSNFTLKIRSTKLEDSAMYFCASSEPAGGTQYFGPGTRLLVL.